The clone carrying this T cell receptor (beta chain) was recorded many times. Its antigen is undetermined. The CDR3 length is 14 residues. Deletions cut 0 bases from V and 8 bases from J, with 16 bases between. Germline CDR1 is GTSNPN and CDR2 is SVGIG (reference sequence). This sample is drawn from a study of T cell repertoires in cytomegalovirus infection. Study-level information: CMV epitopes in the study were HLA-C-restricted (recently identified) and HLA-B-restricted (well studied). Based on public TCR beta signatures, there were indications of CMV infection and of a matching HLA type.

TCRdb ran MiXCR on the reads and lists one entry per CDR3 protein. This table holds 90,000 to 110,000 distinct CDR3 sequences, 29% found once. Study results and caveats: Clonotypes of TCR beta that were HLA-C-restricted and CMV-specific dominated the ex vivo response.

The receptor was derived from a human donor in good health (CMV status not recorded). Some clones in this sample may be carry-over from other donors' samples. The gene calls are TRBV30 and TRBJ1-2; D remains ambiguous. The sequences come from CD8+ T cells from cultured PBMCs, collected from culture after CMV antigen stimulation. As DNA, the CDR3 is TGTGCCTGGAGTGTCCGGACGCCCTTAGGAGGCTACACCTTC. The encoded protein is CAWSVRTPLGGYTF.